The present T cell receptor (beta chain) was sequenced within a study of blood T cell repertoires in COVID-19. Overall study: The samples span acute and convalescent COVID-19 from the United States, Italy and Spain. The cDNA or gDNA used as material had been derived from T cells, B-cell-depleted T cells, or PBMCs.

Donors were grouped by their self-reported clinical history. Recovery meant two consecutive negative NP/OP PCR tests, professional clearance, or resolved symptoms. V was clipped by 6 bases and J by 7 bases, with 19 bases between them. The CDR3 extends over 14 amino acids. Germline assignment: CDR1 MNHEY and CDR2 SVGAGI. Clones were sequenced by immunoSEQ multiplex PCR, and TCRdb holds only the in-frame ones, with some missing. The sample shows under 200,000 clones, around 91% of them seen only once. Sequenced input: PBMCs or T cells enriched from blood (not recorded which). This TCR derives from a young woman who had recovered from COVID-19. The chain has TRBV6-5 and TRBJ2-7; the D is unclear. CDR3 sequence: CASSQLGLVGEQYF. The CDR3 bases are TGTGCCAGCAGCCAATTGGGTCTCGTCGGGGAGCAGTACTTC.